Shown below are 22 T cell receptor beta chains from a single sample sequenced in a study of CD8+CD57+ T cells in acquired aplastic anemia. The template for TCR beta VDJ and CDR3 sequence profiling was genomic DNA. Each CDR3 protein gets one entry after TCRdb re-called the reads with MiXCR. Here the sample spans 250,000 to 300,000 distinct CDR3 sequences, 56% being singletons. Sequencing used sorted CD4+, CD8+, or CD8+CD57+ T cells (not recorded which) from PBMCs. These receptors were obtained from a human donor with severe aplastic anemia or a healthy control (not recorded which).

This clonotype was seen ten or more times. The CDR3 nucleotides are TGTGCCAGCGGCAAGTCGAACACTGAAGCTTTCTTT. Translated, it gives CASGKSNTEAFF. The rearrangement links TRBV9 to TRBJ1-1; the D is unclear. Germline-derived CDR1 and CDR2 are SGDLS and YYNGEE. Deletions cut 7 bases from V and 1 base from J, with 8 bases between. This CDR3 region has 12 residues.

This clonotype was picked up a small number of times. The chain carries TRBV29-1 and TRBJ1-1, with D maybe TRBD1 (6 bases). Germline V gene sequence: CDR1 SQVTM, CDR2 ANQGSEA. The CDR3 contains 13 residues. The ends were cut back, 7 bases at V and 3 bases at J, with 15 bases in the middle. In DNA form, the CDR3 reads TGCAGCGGGGAGTGGGGGCGGGACACTGAAGCTTTCTTT. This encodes CSGEWGRDTEAFF. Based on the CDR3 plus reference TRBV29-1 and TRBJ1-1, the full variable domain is SAVISQKPSRDICQRGTSLTIQCQVDSQVTMMFWYRQQPGQSLTLIATANQGSEATYESGFVIDKFPISRPNLTFSTLTVSNMSPEDSSIYLCSGEWGRDTEAFFGQGTRLTVV.

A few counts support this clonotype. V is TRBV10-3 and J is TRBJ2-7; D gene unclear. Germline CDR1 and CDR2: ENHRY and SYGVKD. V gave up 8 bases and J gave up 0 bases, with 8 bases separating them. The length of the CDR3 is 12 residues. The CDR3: CAISGDSYEQYF. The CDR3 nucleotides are TGTGCCATCTCTGGGGACTCCTACGAGCAGTACTTC.

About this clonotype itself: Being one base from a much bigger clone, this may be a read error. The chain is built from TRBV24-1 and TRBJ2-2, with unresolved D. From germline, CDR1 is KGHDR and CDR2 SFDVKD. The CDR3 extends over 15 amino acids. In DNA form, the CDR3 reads TGTGCCACCAGGGATTCTTTCAGAGGCACCGGGGAGCTGTTTTTT. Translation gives CATRDSFRGTGELFF.

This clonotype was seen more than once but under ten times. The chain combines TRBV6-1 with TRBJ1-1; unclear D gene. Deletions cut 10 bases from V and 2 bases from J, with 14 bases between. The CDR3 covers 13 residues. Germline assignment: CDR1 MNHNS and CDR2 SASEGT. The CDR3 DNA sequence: TGTGCCATATCCCCGGTAGTAAACACTGAAGCTTTCTTT. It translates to CAISPVVNTEAFF.

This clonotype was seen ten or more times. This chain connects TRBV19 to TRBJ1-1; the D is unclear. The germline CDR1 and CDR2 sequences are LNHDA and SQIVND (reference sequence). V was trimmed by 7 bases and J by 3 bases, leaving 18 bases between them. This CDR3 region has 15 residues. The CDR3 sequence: CASTTTWGADTEAFF. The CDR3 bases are TGTGCCAGTACCACGACATGGGGTGCGGACACTGAAGCTTTCTTT.

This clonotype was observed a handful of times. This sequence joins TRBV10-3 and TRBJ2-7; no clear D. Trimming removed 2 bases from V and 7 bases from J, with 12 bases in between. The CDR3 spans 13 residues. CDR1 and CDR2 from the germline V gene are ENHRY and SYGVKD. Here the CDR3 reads CAISEPTSREQYF. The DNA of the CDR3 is TGTGCCATCAGTGAGCCCACTTCCCGGGAGCAGTACTTC.

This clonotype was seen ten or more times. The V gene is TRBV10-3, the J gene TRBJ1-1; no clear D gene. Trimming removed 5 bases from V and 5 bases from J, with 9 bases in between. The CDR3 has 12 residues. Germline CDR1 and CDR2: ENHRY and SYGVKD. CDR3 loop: CAISTEGTEAFF. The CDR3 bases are TGTGCCATCAGTACAGAAGGGACTGAAGCTTTCTTT.

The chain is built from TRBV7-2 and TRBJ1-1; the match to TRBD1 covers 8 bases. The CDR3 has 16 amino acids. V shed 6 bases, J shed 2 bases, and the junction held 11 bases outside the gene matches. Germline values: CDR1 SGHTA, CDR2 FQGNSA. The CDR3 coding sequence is TGTGCCAGCAGTTCCCAGGGGGCGGTATATAACACTGAAGCTTTCTTT. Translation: CASSSQGAVYNTEAFF.

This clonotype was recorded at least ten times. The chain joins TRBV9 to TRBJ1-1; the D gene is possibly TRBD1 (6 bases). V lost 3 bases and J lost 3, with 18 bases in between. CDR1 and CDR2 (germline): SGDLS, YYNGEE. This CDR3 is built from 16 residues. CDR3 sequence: CASSDLKTGRDTEAFF. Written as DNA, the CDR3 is TGTGCCAGCAGCGACCTCAAAACAGGGAGGGACACTGAAGCTTTCTTT.

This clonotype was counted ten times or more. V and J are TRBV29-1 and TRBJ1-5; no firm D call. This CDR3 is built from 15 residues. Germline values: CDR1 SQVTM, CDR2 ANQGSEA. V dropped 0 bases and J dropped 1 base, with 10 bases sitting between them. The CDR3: CSVEESGGSNQPQHF. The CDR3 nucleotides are TGCAGCGTTGAAGAATCGGGCGGCAGCAATCAGCCCCAGCATTTT.

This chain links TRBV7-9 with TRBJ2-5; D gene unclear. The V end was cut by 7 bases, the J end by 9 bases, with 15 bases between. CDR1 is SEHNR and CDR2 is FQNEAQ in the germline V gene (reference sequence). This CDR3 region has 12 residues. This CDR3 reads CASTLLSLPQYF. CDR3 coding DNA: TGTGCCAGCACCCTACTCTCCCTTCCCCAGTACTTC.

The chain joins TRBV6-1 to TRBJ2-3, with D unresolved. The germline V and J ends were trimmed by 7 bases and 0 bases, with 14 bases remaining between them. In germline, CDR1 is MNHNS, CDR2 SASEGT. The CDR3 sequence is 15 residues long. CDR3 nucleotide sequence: TGTGCCAGCAACCCCGCCCTTCTAAGCACAGATACGCAGTATTTT. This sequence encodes CASNPALLSTDTQYF.

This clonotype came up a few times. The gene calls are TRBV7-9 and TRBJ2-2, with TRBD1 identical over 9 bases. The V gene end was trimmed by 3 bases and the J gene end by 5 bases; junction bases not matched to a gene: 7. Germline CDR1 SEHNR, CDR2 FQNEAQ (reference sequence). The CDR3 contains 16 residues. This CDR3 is CASSFGDRVLTGELFF. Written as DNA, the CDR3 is TGTGCCAGCAGCTTTGGGGACAGGGTCTTAACCGGGGAGCTGTTTTTT.

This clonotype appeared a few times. CDR3: CASSLTGEGYEQYF. Written as DNA, the CDR3 is TGTGCCAGCAGTTTGACAGGGGAAGGGTACGAGCAGTACTTC. The V and J genes are TRBV7-8 and TRBJ2-7; 8 bases are shared with TRBD1. CDR1 is SGHVS, CDR2 FQNEAQ, per germline. The V and J ends lost 6 bases and 4 bases, in that order; junction bases with no gene match: 8. The CDR3 totals 14 residues.

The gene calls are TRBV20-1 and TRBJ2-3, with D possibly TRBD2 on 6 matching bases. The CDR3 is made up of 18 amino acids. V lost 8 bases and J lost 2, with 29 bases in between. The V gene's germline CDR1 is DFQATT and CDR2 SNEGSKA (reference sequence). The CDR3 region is CSSTPLAFSGGNTDTQYF. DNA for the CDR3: TGCAGTTCCACACCATTAGCCTTTAGCGGAGGAAACACAGATACGCAGTATTTT.

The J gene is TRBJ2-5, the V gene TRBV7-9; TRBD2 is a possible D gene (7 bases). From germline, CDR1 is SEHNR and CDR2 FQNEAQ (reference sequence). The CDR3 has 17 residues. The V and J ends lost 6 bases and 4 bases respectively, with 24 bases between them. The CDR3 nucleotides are TGTGCCAGCAGTCCAACAGGAACCGGGGGGCGAGGAGAGACCCAGTACTTC. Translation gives CASSPTGTGGRGETQYF.

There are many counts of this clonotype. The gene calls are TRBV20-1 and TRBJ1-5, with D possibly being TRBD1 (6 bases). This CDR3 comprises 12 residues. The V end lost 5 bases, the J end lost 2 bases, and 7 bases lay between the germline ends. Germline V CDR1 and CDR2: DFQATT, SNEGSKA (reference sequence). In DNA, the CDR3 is TGCAGTGCTCGACAGGGCAATCAGCCCCAGCATTTT. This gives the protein CSARQGNQPQHF.

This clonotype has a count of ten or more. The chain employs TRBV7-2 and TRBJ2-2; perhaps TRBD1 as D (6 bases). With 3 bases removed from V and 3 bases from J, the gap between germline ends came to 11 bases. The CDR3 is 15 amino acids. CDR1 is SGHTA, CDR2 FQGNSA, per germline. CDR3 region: CASSFRTEYTGELFF. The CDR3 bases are TGTGCCAGCAGCTTCAGGACAGAATACACCGGGGAGCTGTTTTTT.

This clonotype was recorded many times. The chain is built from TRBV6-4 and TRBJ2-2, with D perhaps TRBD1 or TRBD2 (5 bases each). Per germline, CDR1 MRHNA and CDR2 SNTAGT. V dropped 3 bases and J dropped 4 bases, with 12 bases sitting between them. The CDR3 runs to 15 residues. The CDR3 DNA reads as TGTGCCAGCAGTGAGGGGACCGGGACCACCGGGGAGCTGTTTTTT. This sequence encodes CASSEGTGTTGELFF.

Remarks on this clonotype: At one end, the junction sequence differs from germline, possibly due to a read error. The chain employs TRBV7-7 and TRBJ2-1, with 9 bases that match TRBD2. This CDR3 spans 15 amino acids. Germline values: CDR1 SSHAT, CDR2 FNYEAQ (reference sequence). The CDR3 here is CASSLGGGGYNEQFF. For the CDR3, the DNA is TGTGCTAGCAGCTTAGGCGGGGGGGGTTACAATGAGCAGTTCTTC.

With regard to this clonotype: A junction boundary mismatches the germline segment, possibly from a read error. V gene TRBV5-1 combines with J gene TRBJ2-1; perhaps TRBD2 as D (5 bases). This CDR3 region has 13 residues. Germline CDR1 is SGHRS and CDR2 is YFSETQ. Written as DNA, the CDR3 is TGCGCCAGCGCTAAGGTGGGAACCGGGGAGCTGTTCTTC. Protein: CASAKVGTGELFF.